The entry below describes one T cell receptor (beta chain). The record originates from a study of radiotherapy plus CTLA-4 blockade in lung cancer. Generated by immunoSEQ multiplex PCR, the TCRdb table keeps only in-frame clones and is missing some. This sample yields around 44,000 clones, of which about 88% are seen a single time; around a sixth belongs to the top ten. CDR3 length: 15 amino acids. Deletions cut 0 bases from V and 2 bases from J, with 9 bases between. In germline, CDR1 is SGHVS, CDR2 FQNEAQ. The clonotype comes from a human donor with non-small cell lung cancer that progressed on radiotherapy plus ipilimumab. Some clones in this sample may be carry-over from other donors' samples. The chain uses TRBV7-8 and TRBJ2-3, with D possibly TRBD2 on 5 matching bases. The sequences come from peripheral blood, collected from a patient treated with radiotherapy plus ipilimumab. The CDR3 spells CASSLAIGNTDTQYF. CDR3 nucleotide sequence: TGTGCCAGCAGCTTAGCGATCGGGAACACAGATACGCAGTATTTT.